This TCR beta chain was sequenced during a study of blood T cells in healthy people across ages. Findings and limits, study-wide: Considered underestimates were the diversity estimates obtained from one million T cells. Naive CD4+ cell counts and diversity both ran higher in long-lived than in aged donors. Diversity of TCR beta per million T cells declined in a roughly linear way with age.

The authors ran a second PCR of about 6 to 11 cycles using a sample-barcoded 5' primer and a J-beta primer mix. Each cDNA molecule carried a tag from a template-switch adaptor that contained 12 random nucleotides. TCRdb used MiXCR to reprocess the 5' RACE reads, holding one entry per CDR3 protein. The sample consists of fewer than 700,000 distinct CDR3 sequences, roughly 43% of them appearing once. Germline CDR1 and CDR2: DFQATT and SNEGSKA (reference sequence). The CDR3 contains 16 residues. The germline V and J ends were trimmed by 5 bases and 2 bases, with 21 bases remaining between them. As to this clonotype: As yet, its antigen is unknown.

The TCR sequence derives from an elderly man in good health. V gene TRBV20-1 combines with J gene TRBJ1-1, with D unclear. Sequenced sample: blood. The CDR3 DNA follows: TGCAGTGCTGGAGTATCCCTGAAGGGTCCCAACACTGAAGCTTTCTTT. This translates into CSAGVSLKGPNTEAFF.